In this sample, the clone carrying this T cell receptor beta chain turned up a few times. TCRdb processed the 5' RACE reads anew with MiXCR; each CDR3 protein has one entry. The data hold a few hundred thousand distinct CDR3 sequences, with 15% to 20% observed a single time. Trimming shortened V by 4 bases and J by 2 bases, and 9 bases separated the two germline ends. The CDR3 length is 12 residues. Germline loops: CDR1 SQVTM, CDR2 ANQGSEA. These data originate in a study of T cells after yellow fever vaccination. The input for sequencing was PBMCs, taken 15 days after the yellow fever booster vaccination. The receptor comes from a man aged 30 to 45 who received the YFV17D yellow fever vaccine. This chain joins TRBV29-1 and TRBJ2-7; D not certain. The CDR3 here is CSVVTNPYEQYF. In nucleotides, the CDR3 is TGCAGCGTTGTTACAAACCCCTACGAGCAGTACTTC.